A single sample gave rise to the 13 T cell receptor beta chains below, sequenced in a study of blood T cell repertoires in COVID-19. Assay used: immunoSEQ multiplex PCR; TCRdb lists only in-frame clones, some missing. Of 200,000 to 250,000 clones detected, roughly 88% appear once; the ten largest clones hold about 8.9%. The specimen was peripheral blood. The source is a middle-aged man with active or convalescent COVID-19.

In DNA form, the CDR3 reads TGTGCCAGCAGTGTGAGTCTAGCGGGAGGTTATGAGCAGTTCTTC. Translated: CASSVSLAGGYEQFF. J is TRBJ2-1 and V is TRBV2; 11 bases line up with TRBD2. Trimming removed 4 bases from V and 8 bases from J; junction bases left unmatched: 7. CDR1 and CDR2 (germline): SNHLY, FYNNEI. The CDR3 runs 15 residues.

The genes are TRBV20-1 and TRBJ2-5, with 7 bases that match TRBD1. The CDR3 sequence is 15 residues long. V dropped 3 bases and J dropped 5; count of bases not matched to a gene: 12. In germline, CDR1 is DFQATT, CDR2 SNEGSKA (reference sequence). The CDR3 reads CSASRDRVSLETQYF. The CDR3 bases are TGCAGTGCTAGTCGCGACAGGGTAAGCCTGGAGACCCAGTACTTC.

The chain combines TRBV5-1 with TRBJ1-4, with TRBD1 matching 11 bases. J was trimmed by 8 bases and V by 7 bases; bases with no gene match: 7. Germline CDR1 is SGHRS and CDR2 is YFSETQ. The CDR3 extends over 14 amino acids. The CDR3 DNA follows: TGCGCCAGCGGATGGACAGGGGGCGAGGAAAAACTGTTTTTT. It codes for CASGWTGGEEKLFF.

The chain has TRBV7-2 and TRBJ2-5; TRBD1 matches at 7 bases. The J segment lost 2 bases and the V segment lost 5 bases, leaving 5 bases of the junction unmatched. The CDR3 totals 14 residues. The germline V gene encodes CDR1 SGHTA and CDR2 FQGNSA. CDR3 in amino acids: CASSERGRQETQYF. The CDR3 nucleotides read TGTGCCAGCAGCGAAAGGGGGCGTCAAGAGACCCAGTACTTC.

This clone was seen only a few times. V usage is TRBV6-5 and J usage is TRBJ1-5; D is perhaps TRBD1 (6 bases). Germline lookup yields CDR1 MNHEY and CDR2 SVGAGI. Trimming left V 3 bases short and J 7 bases short, with 10 bases between. The CDR3 is 13 residues long. The CDR3 here is CASSYNRAQPQHF. The CDR3 region has the DNA TGTGCCAGCAGTTATAACAGGGCCCAGCCCCAGCATTTT.

V and J are TRBV28 and TRBJ1-5, with D tentatively TRBD1 (6 bases). Trimming left V 7 bases short and J 4 bases short, with 8 bases between. The CDR3 runs 12 residues. Germline loops: CDR1 MDHEN, CDR2 SYDVKM. CDR3 nucleotides: TGTGCCAGCAAGCAGGGGAATCAGCCCCAGCATTTT. Amino acids: CASKQGNQPQHF.

The genes are TRBV21-1 and TRBJ2-7; the table's D call of TRBD1 was not tested on the DNA. TRBV21-1 is assigned pseudogene status. The length of the CDR3 is 17 residues. CDR3: CASSKALDRNKGSEQYV. CDR3 bases: TGTGCCAGCAGCAAAGCCCTGGACAGAAACAAGGGATCCGAGCAGTACGTC.

V usage is TRBV7-2 and J usage is TRBJ1-1, with 7 nucleotides matching TRBD1. The germline gives CDR1 SGHTA, CDR2 FQGNSA. This CDR3 is built from 16 residues. Trimming took 3 bases from V and 8 from J; bases not matched to a gene: 15. The CDR3 DNA sequence: TGTGCCAGCAGCTTGGTCGCCGGGACAGTCATCCCAGAAGCTTTCTTT. Protein sequence: CASSLVAGTVIPEAFF.

V gene TRBV7-2 combines with J gene TRBJ2-1, with 7 positions matching TRBD2. Germline CDR1 reads SGHTA; CDR2 reads FQGNSA. The CDR3 loop spans 14 amino acids. The ends lost 4 bases at V and 7 bases at J; junction bases unmatched: 7. The CDR3 sequence: CASSSVGRENEQFF. In DNA form, the CDR3 reads TGTGCCAGCAGCTCGGTGGGGAGGGAAAATGAGCAGTTCTTC.

The chain links TRBV5-6 to TRBJ2-5, with a tentative D call TRBD2 (5 bases). CDR3 length equals 14 residues. Germline CDR1 and CDR2: SGHDT and YYEEEE. The V end lost 2 bases, the J end lost 5 bases, and 13 bases lay between the germline ends. CDR3 loop: CASSLGLSGETQYF. In DNA, the CDR3 is TGTGCCAGCAGCTTAGGTCTCTCGGGGGAGACCCAGTACTTC.

This clone was observed a few times. The chain has TRBV19 and TRBJ1-2, with D hard to call. Germline assignment: CDR1 LNHDA and CDR2 SQIVND (reference sequence). There are 11 residues in the CDR3. Trimming removed 10 bases from V and 4 bases from J, with 10 bases in between. The CDR3 here is CATRRGYGYTF. For the CDR3, the DNA is TGTGCCACTCGACGAGGCTATGGCTACACCTTC. Complete variable domain (other parts from reference TRBV19 and TRBJ1-2): DGGITQSPKYLFRKEGQNVTLSCEQNLNHDAMYWYRQDPGQGLRLIYYSQIVNDFQKGDIAEGYSVSREKKESFPLTVTSAQKNPTAFYLCATRRGYGYTFGSGTRLTVV.

CDR3 sequence: CASRVGLAGHEQFF. DNA of the CDR3: TGTGCCAGCAGAGTGGGACTAGCCGGCCATGAGCAGTTCTTC. The chain couples TRBV2 to TRBJ2-1, with 9 bases aligning to TRBD2. Losses at the gene ends were 6 bases for V and 8 bases for J; bases not matched to a gene: 8. The germline V gene has CDR1 SNHLY and CDR2 FYNNEI. The CDR3 loop spans 14 amino acids.

V and J are TRBV19 and TRBJ1-5; D is uncertain. Germline V lookup: CDR1 LNHDA, CDR2 SQIVND (reference sequence). CDR3 size: 15 residues. V gave up 1 base and J gave up 0 bases, with 7 bases separating them. This chain's CDR3 is CASSIVGYSNQPQHF. The DNA for the CDR3 is TGTGCCAGTAGTATAGTCGGTTATAGCAATCAGCCCCAGCATTTT.